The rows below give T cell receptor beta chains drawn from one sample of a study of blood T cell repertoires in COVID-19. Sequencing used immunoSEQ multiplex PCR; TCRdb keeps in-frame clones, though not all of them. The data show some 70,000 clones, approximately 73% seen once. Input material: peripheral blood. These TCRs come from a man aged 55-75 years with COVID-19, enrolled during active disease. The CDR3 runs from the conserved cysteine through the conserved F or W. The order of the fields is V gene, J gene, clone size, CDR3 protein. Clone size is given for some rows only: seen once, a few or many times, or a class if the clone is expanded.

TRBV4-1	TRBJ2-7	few	CASSQELFGFLIHEQYF
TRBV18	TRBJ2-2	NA	CASSLGQTGELFF
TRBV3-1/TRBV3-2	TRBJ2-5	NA	CASRSRQGGETQYF
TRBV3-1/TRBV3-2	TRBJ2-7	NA	CASSHELAGNKEQYF
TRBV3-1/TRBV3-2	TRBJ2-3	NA	CASSPGLMDTQYF
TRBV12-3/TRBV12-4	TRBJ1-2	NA	CASSGWGGNGYTF
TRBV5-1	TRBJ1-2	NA	CASSTREDYGYTF
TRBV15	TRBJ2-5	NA	CATSRDVGGQETQYF
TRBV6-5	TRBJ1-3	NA	CASSSPASGNTIYF
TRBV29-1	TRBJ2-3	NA	CSSLASGTDTQYF
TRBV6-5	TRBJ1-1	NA	CASSYSTGFNEAFF
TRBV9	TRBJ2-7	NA	CASSVEAGPDEQYF
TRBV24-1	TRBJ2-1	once	CATREGGYNEQFF
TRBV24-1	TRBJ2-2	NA	CATSGTAPNTGELFF
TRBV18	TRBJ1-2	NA	CASSPGQDFNYGYTF
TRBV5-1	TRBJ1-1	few	CASSPEGRDRDTEAFF
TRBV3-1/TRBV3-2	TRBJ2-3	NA	CASSQGRLRGGPPSTDTQYF
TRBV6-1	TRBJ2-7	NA	CASSEIADSYEQYF
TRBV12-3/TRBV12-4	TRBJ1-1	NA	CASSYNSNTEAFF
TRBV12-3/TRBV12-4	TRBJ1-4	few	CASSWRSNEKLFF
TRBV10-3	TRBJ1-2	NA	CAIRDSSRYGYTF
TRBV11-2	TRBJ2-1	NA	CASSLDPDNEQFF
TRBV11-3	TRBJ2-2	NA	CASSPGQGSTGELFF
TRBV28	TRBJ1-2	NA	CASTAPGQGYYGYTF
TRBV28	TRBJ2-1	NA	CASSSPVGAREQFF
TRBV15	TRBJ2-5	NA	CATSRDSLGSGETQYF
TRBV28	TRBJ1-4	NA	CASSNPRDFNEKLFF